This T cell receptor (beta chain) was identified in a study of early T cells in non-severe SARS-CoV-2 infection. Study at large: The sequenced material was bulk RNA from unsorted whole blood, and its chains were unpaired.

In the library, individual cDNA molecules carried attached unique molecular identifiers. TCRdb reprocessed the 5' RACE reads with MiXCR, giving one entry per CDR3 protein. The data hold approximately 52,000 distinct CDR3 sequences, with 8% to 10% observed a single time. Germline CDR1 is SGHTA and CDR2 is FQGNSA. The CDR3 runs to 13 residues. Trimming removed 2 bases from V and 5 bases from J, with 9 bases in between. Points from the study as a whole: The VDJdb matching leaned toward anti-spike CD8 responses and overlooked private and CD4 specificities.

This clonotype has a count of ten or more. Antigen unknown. The TCR sequence derives from an adult who was a healthcare worker with PCR-confirmed SARS-CoV-2 infection or an uninfected control (not recorded which). V and J are TRBV7-2 and TRBJ2-5; unclear D gene. Sample: whole blood. CDR3 in DNA: TGTGCCAGCAGCTTATTCACGGGTGAGACCCAGTACTTC. Residues: CASSLFTGETQYF.